This T cell receptor (beta chain) was observed in a study of T cell responses to AZD1222 COVID-19 vaccine (dated by TCRdb to the early 2020s). Regarding the complete study: A total of approximately 240 trial participants underwent TCR sequencing, of whom 200 to 220 received two doses of AZD1222 and some 25 received two doses of the MenACWY control vaccine. Enrollment into the trials was organized by age into subgroups of 18-55, 56-69 and 70-plus years, and those subgroups contained about 160, 30 and 59 TCR-sequenced participants, respectively.

As to this clone: What this receptor recognizes is not known. No base quality values were provided; no much bigger clone lies one nucleotide off.

Findings and caveats that apply to the study as a whole: After two AZD1222 doses, both the breadth and the depth of spike-specific TCRs were significantly higher than at day 0 and than in MenACWY recipients. Reportedly, close to half of the unique spike-specific TCRs recognized epitopes lying outside the regions that are mutated in the B.1.351 and B.1.1.7 variants. Most participants were white British and females outnumbered males, and the authors suggested that clonal diversity may have been underestimated. In the small 56-69-year group, the increase in depth fell short of significance, most likely because of low power. CD4 TCRs associated with the vaccine covered the entire spike protein, and the dominant responses were in regions 160-218 and 743-854. Conclusions about previously exposed vaccinees are limited, since just five to seven AZD1222 recipients were seropositive for SARS-CoV-2 at baseline. Because no day 14 peak-response samples were available, the repertoires could be characterized only after the peak T cell response.

The CDR3 regions of human TCRbeta chains were subjected to immunosequencing. The original pipeline was this. TCRs in the repertoires were matched against a reference library of SARS-CoV-2-specific TCRs that had been generated with the MIRA antigen-specificity platform. Breadth meant the fraction of unique TCRs that were SARS-CoV-2-associated, whereas depth meant the fraction of total T cells that were SARS-CoV-2-associated. Each spike-specific TCR was assigned to its reactive spike region and to a CD4 or CD8 class using the MIRA data. Log10-transformed breadth and depth values were compared by one-way ANOVA with Sidak's multiple comparisons tests. TCRdb carries this immuneACCESS record with in-frame sequences only. Its versions omit some clonotypes, under half of them owing to an unresolved V gene in the studies checked, with the rest unexplained. The DNA gave D and trimming, while V, J and clone size come from that table. Here the sample has about 48,000 clones; approximately 86% occur a single time. The ten most abundant clones make up roughly 6.4% of the sample.

The time point label of this sample denotes: about 28 days (+/-7) after the second vaccine dose. Because spike-specific TCR depth and breadth did not differ between the two schedules, AZD1222 recipients who got a second dose at roughly 4 weeks were pooled with those who got a second dose at roughly 12 weeks. The vaccinee samples were drawn from two UK trials, COV001 and COV002, one of which was a single-blind randomized controlled phase 2/3 trial testing AZD1222 (ChAdOx1 nCoV-19) in healthy adults. Trial participant PBMC samples were collected at day 0 and day 28 after the second dose for TCRbeta chain sequencing. The starting material was peripheral blood, obtained 28 days after the second AZD1222 dose. The TCR sequence derives from an adult who received the AZD1222 COVID-19 vaccine.

Here the CDR3 is given as CASSPWTDHQPQHF. The sequenced DNA: TGTGCCAGCAGCCCGTGGACAGACCATCAGCCCCAGCATTTT. In this chain, TRBV7-9 is recombined with TRBJ1-5; TRBD1 could be the D gene, as 6 bases match. Looking up the germline V gene (reference sequence) yields CDR1 SEHNR and CDR2 FQNEAQ. A distance of 13 bases separates the germline ends of V and J, which lose 5 bases and 5 bases respectively. The CDR3 sequence holds 14 residues, the cysteine and phenylalanine included. Kept here is only the CDR3 DNA, which spans 42 bases and is read in frame from base 1.